What follows are 5 T cell receptor beta chains derived from one specimen sequenced in a study of vaccination and CD4 T cells after COVID-19. Researchers used the Oncomine TCR Beta short-read assay to sequence DNA from cultured CD4+ T cells. TCRdb reprocessed the PCR reads via MiXCR and lists one record per CDR3 protein. This sample has around 3,000 distinct CDR3 sequences, with about 25% found just once. Treatment described: approximately 9-day PBMC culture with coronavirus spike peptide pools or control peptides (ViraFEST assay). These TCRs' antigens remain unknown. Sequences were derived from CD4+ T cells from blood, cultured in vitro, sampled after SARS-CoV-2 vaccination. The source of these receptors is a human donor who had recovered from COVID-19.

The chain has TRBV6-1 and TRBJ1-1; 9 bases agree with TRBD1. This CDR3 has 14 residues. J gave up 8 bases and V 7 bases, and 11 bases lay outside the gene matches. The germline CDR1 and CDR2 sequences are MNHNS and SASEGT. The chain's CDR3 is CASNPGQGSKEAFF. The DNA of the CDR3 is TGTGCCAGCAACCCGGGACAGGGCTCGAAAGAAGCTTTCTTT.

The chain uses TRBV5-4 and TRBJ1-6; D is undetermined. CDR3 length: 13 residues. Germline V gives CDR1 SGHNT, CDR2 YYREEE (reference sequence). V lost 2 bases, J lost 5 bases, and 5 bases lay in between. The CDR3 is CASSFEDNSPLHF. The CDR3 DNA sequence: TGTGCCAGCAGCTTCGAAGATAATTCACCCCTCCACTTT.

V usage is TRBV11-3 and J usage is TRBJ2-1; 7 bases agree with TRBD1. V trimming: 5 bases; J trimming: 8 bases; junction bases outside the gene matches: 6. Germline CDR1 SGHNT, CDR2 YENEEA. The CDR3 runs to 13 residues. The CDR3 region is CASSPPDRDEQFF. Here the CDR3 DNA reads TGTGCCAGCAGCCCTCCTGACAGGGATGAGCAGTTCTTC.

This clonotype turned up a few times. V and J are TRBV6-1 and TRBJ1-1; TRBD1 might be the D (6 bases). This CDR3 contains 15 residues. V shed 0 bases and J shed 1 base, with 9 bases lying between them. Germline CDR1 reads MNHNS; CDR2 reads SASEGT. The CDR3, as DNA: TGTGCCAGCAGTGAAGCTCGGACAGCGAACACTGAAGCTTTCTTT. Amino acids: CASSEARTANTEAFF.

The chain combines TRBV7-3 with TRBJ1-1; D gene unclear. V lost 0 bases to trimming and J lost 8 bases, with 10 bases between them. The V gene's germline CDR1 is SGHTA and CDR2 FQGTGA. The CDR3 length is 13 residues. The CDR3 sequence: CASSLTSGREAFF. CDR3 nucleotides: TGTGCCAGCAGCTTAACGTCGGGCAGGGAAGCTTTCTTT.